This T cell receptor beta chain stems from a study of T cells in localized non-small cell lung cancer (dated by TCRdb to 2020 to 2022). About the investigation overall: Comparing tumors with uninvolved tumor-adjacent lungs, the study looked at the T cell repertoires of roughly 250 patients with early-stage NSCLC. Of the NSCLC patients, roughly 130 were male and about a hundred were female, and the mean age was around 70 years. All 230 or so NSCLC patients in the cohort were treatment-naive and had localized lung tumors that were resected.

TCR beta CDR3 regions were sequenced from DNA using the immunoSEQ Assay. The paper's data handling went like this. To compute T cell density, TCR beta template counts were normalized to usable DNA, which was estimated by amplifying housekeeping genes. Richness was estimated using the preseqR package, with extrapolation to 400,000 templates for PBMC samples and to 120,000 templates for tissue samples. Clonality was calculated as one minus Pielou's evenness. To identify tissue-enriched TCRs, differential abundance testing was run on productive amino-acid clonotypes with a minimum total count of 5 and an alpha of 0.1. The Jaccard Index and the Morisita Overlap Index were used to measure repertoire overlap between compartments. TCR beta CDR3s were clustered by GLIPH together with public tetramer-defined viral CDR3s, and at least three viral sequences plus V-gene enrichment were required for viral motifs. As stored in TCRdb, this immuneACCESS dataset retains in-frame rearrangements with V and J assigned. A fraction of the clones does not appear; measured against another copy, unresolved V genes explain less than half of the discrepancy, and the remainder lacks a known reason. The V and J calls and clone size come from that table; D and trimming were worked out from the DNA. The sample yields approximately 88,000 clones; approximately 91% were counted once. The top ten clones comprise roughly 4.3% of the sample.

This clone has only a few counts. This receptor's antigen is unknown. Within one base of it there is no much larger clone, and no base qualities were kept. At diagnosis, peripheral blood, uninvolved tumor-adjacent lung and tumor were collected and were preserved as a mix of fresh-frozen and FFPE material. For TCR repertoire profiling, blood samples were analyzed in the form of peripheral blood mononuclear cells. Study-level results and caveats: Because the study design was exploratory, TCR variables were selected using unadjusted p-values without false-discovery rate correction. The highest T cell clonality was observed in uninvolved tumor-adjacent lung, where clonality exceeded that of tumor, suggesting that antigenic responses were more focused in uninvolved tumor-adjacent lung. Higher blood T cell density associated with longer overall survival, while higher adjacent-lung clonality associated with shorter survival. A median of around 50 of the top 100 tumor clones turned up in the paired uninvolved adjacent lung, and under 30 of those clones also ranked among the top 100 of that same adjacent lung. Because multi-region tumor sequencing was not done, intratumor heterogeneity could not be ruled out.

A distance of 18 bases separates the germline ends of V and J, which lose 3 bases and 1 base respectively. CDR1 and CDR2, looked up from the germline V gene, are MNHNS and SASEGT. From the cysteine up to the phenylalanine, the CDR3 has a length of 17 residues. The sequence is cut down to CDR3 DNA, 51 bases in frame from base 1. The chain joins TRBV6-1 to TRBJ1-1, with the D gene not clear enough to name. The source of this sequence is a woman aged 40-69 years with stage II squamous cell lung carcinoma. The source was PBMCs, collected before any cancer treatment. The CDR3 reads as follows: CASSERVATSRNTEAFF. The bases are TGTGCCAGCAGTGAGAGGGTGGCAACGAGTAGGAACACTGAAGCTTTCTTT.